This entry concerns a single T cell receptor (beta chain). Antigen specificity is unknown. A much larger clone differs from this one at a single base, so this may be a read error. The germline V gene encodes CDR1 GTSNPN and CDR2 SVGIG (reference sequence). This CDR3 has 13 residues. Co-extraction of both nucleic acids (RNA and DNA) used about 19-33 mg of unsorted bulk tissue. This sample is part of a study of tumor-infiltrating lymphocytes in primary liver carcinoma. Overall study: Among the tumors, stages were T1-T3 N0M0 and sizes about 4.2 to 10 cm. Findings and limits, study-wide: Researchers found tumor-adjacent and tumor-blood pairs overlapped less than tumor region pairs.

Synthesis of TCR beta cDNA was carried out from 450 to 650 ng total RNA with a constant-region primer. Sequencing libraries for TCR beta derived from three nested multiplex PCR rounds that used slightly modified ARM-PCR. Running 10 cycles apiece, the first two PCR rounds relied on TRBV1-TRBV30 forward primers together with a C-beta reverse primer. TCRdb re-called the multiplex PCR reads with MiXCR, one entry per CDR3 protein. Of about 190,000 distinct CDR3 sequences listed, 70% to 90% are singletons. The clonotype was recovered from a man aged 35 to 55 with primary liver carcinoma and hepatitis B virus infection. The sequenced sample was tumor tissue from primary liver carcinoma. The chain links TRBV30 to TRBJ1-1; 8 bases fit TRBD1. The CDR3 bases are TGTACCTGGAGTTCCACAGGGGGCACTGAAGCTTTCTTT. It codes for CTWSSTGGTEAFF.